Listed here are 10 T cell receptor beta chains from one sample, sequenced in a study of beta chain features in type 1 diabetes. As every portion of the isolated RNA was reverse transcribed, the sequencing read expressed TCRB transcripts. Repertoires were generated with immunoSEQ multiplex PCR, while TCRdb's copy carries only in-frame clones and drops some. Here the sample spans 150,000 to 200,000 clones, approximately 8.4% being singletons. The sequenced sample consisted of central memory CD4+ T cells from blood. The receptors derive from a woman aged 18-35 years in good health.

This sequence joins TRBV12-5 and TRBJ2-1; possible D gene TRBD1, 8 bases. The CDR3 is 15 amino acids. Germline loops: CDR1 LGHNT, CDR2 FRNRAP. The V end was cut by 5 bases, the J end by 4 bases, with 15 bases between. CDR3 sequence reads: CASGNEQGGYNEQFF. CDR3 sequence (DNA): TGTGCTAGTGGTAACGAACAGGGGGGGTACAATGAGCAGTTCTTC. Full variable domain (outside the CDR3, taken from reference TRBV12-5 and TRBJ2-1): DARVTQTPRHKVTEMGQEVTMRCQPILGHNTVFWYRQTMMQGLELLAYFRNRAPLDDSGMPKDRFSAEMPDATLATLKIQPSEPRDSAVYFCASGNEQGGYNEQFFGPGTRLTVL.

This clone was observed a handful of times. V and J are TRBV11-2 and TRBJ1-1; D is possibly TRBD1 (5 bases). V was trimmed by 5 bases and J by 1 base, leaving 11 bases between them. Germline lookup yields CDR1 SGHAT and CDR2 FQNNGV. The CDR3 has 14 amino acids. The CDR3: CASSPRTPNTEAFF. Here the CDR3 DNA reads TGTGCCAGCAGCCCGAGGACACCGAACACTGAAGCTTTCTTT.

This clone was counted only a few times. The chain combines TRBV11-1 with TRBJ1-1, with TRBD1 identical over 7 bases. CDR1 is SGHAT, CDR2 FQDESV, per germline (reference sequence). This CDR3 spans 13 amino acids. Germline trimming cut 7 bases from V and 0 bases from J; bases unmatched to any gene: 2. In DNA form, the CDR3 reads TGTGCCAGCAAACAGGGGTTGAACACTGAAGCTTTCTTT. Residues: CASKQGLNTEAFF.

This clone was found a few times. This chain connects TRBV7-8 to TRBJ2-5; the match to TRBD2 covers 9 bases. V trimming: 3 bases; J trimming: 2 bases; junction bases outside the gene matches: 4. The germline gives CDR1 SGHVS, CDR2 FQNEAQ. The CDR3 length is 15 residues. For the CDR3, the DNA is TGTGCCAGCAGCTTGCCAGCGGGAGGACAAGAGACCCAGTACTTC. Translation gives CASSLPAGGQETQYF.

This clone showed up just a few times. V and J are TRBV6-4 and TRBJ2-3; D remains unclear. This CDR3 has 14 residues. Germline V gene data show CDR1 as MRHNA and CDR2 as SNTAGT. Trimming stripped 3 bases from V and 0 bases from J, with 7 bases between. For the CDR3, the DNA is TGTGCCAGCAGTGAAGGCGGAAGCACAGATACGCAGTATTTT. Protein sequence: CASSEGGSTDTQYF.

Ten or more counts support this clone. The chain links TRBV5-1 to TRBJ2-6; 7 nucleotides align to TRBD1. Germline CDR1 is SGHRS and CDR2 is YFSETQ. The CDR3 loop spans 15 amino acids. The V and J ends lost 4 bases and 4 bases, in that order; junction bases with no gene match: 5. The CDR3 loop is CASSTMTGGANVLTF. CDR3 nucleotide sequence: TGCGCCAGCAGCACTATGACAGGGGGGGCCAACGTCCTGACTTTC.

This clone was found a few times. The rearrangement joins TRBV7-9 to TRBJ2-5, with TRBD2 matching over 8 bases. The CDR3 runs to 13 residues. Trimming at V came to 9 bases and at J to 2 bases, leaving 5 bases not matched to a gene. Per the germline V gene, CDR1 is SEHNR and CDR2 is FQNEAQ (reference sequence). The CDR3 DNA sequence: TGTGCCAGTCTCCGGGGGGGACAAGAGACCCAGTACTTC. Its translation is CASLRGGQETQYF.

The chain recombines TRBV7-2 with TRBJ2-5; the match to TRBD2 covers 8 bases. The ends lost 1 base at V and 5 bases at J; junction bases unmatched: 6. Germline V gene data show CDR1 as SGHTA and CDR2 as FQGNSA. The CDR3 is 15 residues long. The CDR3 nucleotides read TGTGCCAGCAGCTTAGGGCTAGCGGGCAGGGAGACCCAGTACTTC. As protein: CASSLGLAGRETQYF. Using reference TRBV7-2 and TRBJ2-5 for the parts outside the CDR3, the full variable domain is GAGVSQSPSNKVTEKGKDVELRCDPISGHTALYWYRQSLGQGLEFLIYFQGNSAPDKSGLPSDRFSAERTGGSVSTLTIQRTQQEDSAVYLCASSLGLAGRETQYFGPGTRLLVL.

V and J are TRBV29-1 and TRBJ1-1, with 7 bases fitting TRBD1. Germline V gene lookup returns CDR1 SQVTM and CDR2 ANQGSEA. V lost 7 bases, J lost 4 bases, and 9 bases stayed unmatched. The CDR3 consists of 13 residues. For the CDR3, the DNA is TGCAGCGCGCGGACAGGTTTAAGCACTGAAGCTTTCTTT. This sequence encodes CSARTGLSTEAFF.

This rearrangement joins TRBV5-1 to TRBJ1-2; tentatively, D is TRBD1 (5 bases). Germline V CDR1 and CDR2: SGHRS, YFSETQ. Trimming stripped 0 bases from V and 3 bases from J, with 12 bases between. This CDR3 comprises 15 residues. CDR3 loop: CASSLASGRDYGYTF. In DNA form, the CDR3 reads TGCGCCAGCAGCTTGGCCTCAGGGAGGGACTATGGCTACACCTTC. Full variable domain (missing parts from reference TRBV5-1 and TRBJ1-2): KAGVTQTPRYLIKTRGQQVTLSCSPISGHRSVSWYQQTPGQGLQFLFEYFSETQRNKGNFPGRFSGRQFSNSRSEMNVSTLELGDSALYLCASSLASGRDYGYTFGSGTRLTVV.